These 21 T cell receptor beta chains were sequenced from one sample in a study of regulatory T cells in long-lasting Graves disease. Researchers made TCR beta libraries by using iRepertoire HTBI primers and running Arm-PCR on CDR3 regions. TCRdb reprocessed the multiplex PCR reads via MiXCR and lists one record per CDR3 protein. The sample shows about 470,000 distinct CDR3 sequences, about a fifth of them seen only once. Stated time point: persistent/refractory GD, antithyroid drugs over 5 years with positive TRAb. RNA from PBMCs was the source of the TCR library. The source material was peripheral blood mononuclear cells (PBMCs), sampled when the disease was refractory, from a patient treated with antithyroid drugs. These receptors were taken from a female donor with Graves disease.

The V gene is TRBV28, the J gene TRBJ2-3; 9 nucleotides align to TRBD1. The V gene's germline CDR1 is MDHEN and CDR2 SYDVKM. The junction had 1 base not matched to a gene; V was cut back by 6 bases and J by 0 bases. This CDR3 contains 14 residues. The CDR3 protein is CASRTGGSTDTQYF. CDR3 DNA sequence: TGTGCCAGCAGGACAGGGGGAAGCACAGATACGCAGTATTTT.

This clonotype came up many times. The chain combines TRBV28 with TRBJ1-2; 9 bases line up with TRBD1. The CDR3 length is 16 residues. The V gene's germline CDR1 is MDHEN and CDR2 SYDVKM. Trimming took 4 bases from V and 3 from J; bases not matched to a gene: 9. CDR3 coding DNA: TGTGCCAGCAGTTACCCCCAGACAGGGGGACACTATGGCTACACCTTC. Translated: CASSYPQTGGHYGYTF.

The rearrangement joins TRBV20-1 to TRBJ2-3; 7 bases map to TRBD2. CDR1 is DFQATT, CDR2 SNEGSKA, per germline (reference sequence). J was trimmed by 2 bases and V by 6 bases; bases with no gene match: 5. CDR3 length: 13 residues. The CDR3 DNA follows: TGCAGTGCCCTGGGAGGGATCACAGATACGCAGTATTTT. This sequence encodes CSALGGITDTQYF.

The chain employs TRBV7-2 and TRBJ1-2, with TRBD1 matching 11 bases. This CDR3 has 14 residues. Germline lookup yields CDR1 SGHTA and CDR2 FQGNSA. V gave up 6 bases and J gave up 7 bases; unmatched junction bases: 7. The CDR3 coding sequence is TGTGCCAGCAGTCGTGCCGGGACAGGGGGTGGCTACACCTTC. It specifies CASSRAGTGGGYTF.

The chain uses TRBV12-5 and TRBJ2-3, with no clear D. Germline V lookup: CDR1 LGHNT, CDR2 FRNRAP. V shed 8 bases and J shed 6 bases, with 12 bases lying between them. The CDR3 length is 12 residues. CDR3 residues: CASLASGDTQYF. Written as DNA, the CDR3 is TGTGCTAGTCTGGCCTCCGGTGATACGCAGTATTTT.

This clonotype was observed at least ten times. The chain is built from TRBV6-1 and TRBJ1-5, with a weak D call TRBD1 (5 bases). Germline CDR1 MNHNS, CDR2 SASEGT. The CDR3 consists of 13 residues. Trimming cost V 6 bases and J 4 bases, with 10 bases left between them. This chain's CDR3 is CASRKGTNQPQHF. The CDR3 nucleotides are TGTGCCAGCAGGAAGGGGACTAATCAGCCCCAGCATTTT.

As concerns this clonotype: A much larger clone lies one base from this, so it may be a read error. The rearrangement joins TRBV7-2 to TRBJ2-5; D perhaps matches TRBD1 (6 bases). This CDR3 region has 15 residues. V was pared by 0 bases and J by 5 bases, with 13 bases between. Germline V lookup: CDR1 SGHTA, CDR2 FQGNSA. Here the CDR3 reads CASSLALVQGETQYF. The CDR3 DNA reads TGTGCCAGCAGCTTAGCGCTCGTACAGGGTGAGACCCAGTACTTC.

This clonotype showed up just a few times. The V call is TRBV29-1, the J call TRBJ1-2; 9 bases match TRBD1. CDR1 and CDR2 (germline): SQVTM, ANQGSEA. V trimming: 6 bases; J trimming: 4 bases; junction bases outside the gene matches: 15. The CDR3 spans 16 residues. DNA of the CDR3: TGCAGCGTCTCCCGTGGGACAGGGCGGATCCTCTATGGCTACACCTTC. This sequence encodes CSVSRGTGRILYGYTF.

This clonotype was observed a handful of times. V gene TRBV2 combines with J gene TRBJ2-7, with a possible D match to TRBD2 (6 bases). This CDR3 comprises 13 residues. CDR1 and CDR2 from the germline V gene are SNHLY and FYNNEI. The V end lost 5 bases, the J end lost 5 bases, and 13 bases lay between the germline ends. The CDR3 DNA follows: TGTGCCAGCAGTAGGACATGGGGGGACGAGCAGTACTTC. Its translation: CASSRTWGDEQYF. The complete variable domain, with remaining parts taken from reference TRBV2 and TRBJ2-7, reads EPEVTQTPSHQVTQMGQEVILRCVPISNHLYFYWYRQILGQKVEFLVSFYNNEISEKSEIFDDQFSVERPDGSNFTLKIRSTKLEDSAMYFCASSRTWGDEQYFGPGTRLTVT.

This sequence joins TRBV7-6 and TRBJ2-4; TRBD2 aligns across 9 bases. The junction had 14 bases not matched to a gene; V was cut back by 5 bases and J by 0 bases. This CDR3 spans 19 amino acids. The V gene's germline CDR1 is SGHVS and CDR2 FNYEAQ. The CDR3: CASSPQRTSAVQAKNIQYF. As DNA, the CDR3 is TGTGCCAGCAGCCCCCAAAGGACTAGCGCCGTCCAAGCCAAAAACATTCAGTACTTC.

J is TRBJ2-7 and V is TRBV5-1; D gene uncertain. Germline V CDR1 and CDR2: SGHRS, YFSETQ. This CDR3 is built from 15 residues. V lost 2 bases and J lost 2, with 14 bases in between. The CDR3 spells CASSLKLSKAYEQYF. As DNA, the CDR3 is TGCGCCAGCAGCTTAAAGTTGTCAAAAGCCTACGAGCAGTACTTC.

There are many counts of this clonotype. The V and J genes are TRBV6-2 or TRBV6-3 and TRBJ1-5; 7 bases match TRBD1. V was pared by 4 bases and J by 6 bases, with 9 bases of the junction left unmatched. Per germline, CDR1 MNHEY and CDR2 SVGEGT. The CDR3 contains 15 residues. This CDR3 is CASSSDRVRGQPQHF. CDR3 nucleotide sequence: TGTGCCAGCAGTTCCGACAGGGTAAGGGGTCAGCCCCAGCATTTT.

In its sample, this clonotype was seen many times. This chain connects TRBV20-1 to TRBJ1-2, with TRBD1 matching over 7 bases. The J segment lost 8 bases and the V segment lost 6 bases, leaving 3 bases of the junction unmatched. Germline V CDR1 and CDR2: DFQATT, SNEGSKA (reference sequence). CDR3 length equals 10 residues. The CDR3 sequence is CSATGEGYTF. The CDR3 nucleotides are TGCAGTGCAACAGGGGAGGGCTACACCTTC.

This clonotype was recorded at least ten times. V and J are TRBV15 and TRBJ1-2; no firm D call. CDR3 length: 11 amino acids. Germline assignment: CDR1 LNHNV and CDR2 YYDKDF (reference sequence). V gave up 5 bases and J gave up 7 bases, with 8 bases separating them. CDR3 bases: TGTGCCACCAGCTCGGCGGGTGGCTACACCTTC. Translated: CATSSAGGYTF.

The CDR3 DNA reads TGTGCCAGCAGCTTAGCTCGGGCGTTCGGTGGACTCGCCCCGAACACTGAAGCTTTCTTT. This codes for CASSLARAFGGLAPNTEAFF. The genes are TRBV7-2 and TRBJ1-1; D is unclear. V dropped 0 bases and J dropped 1 base, with 24 bases sitting between them. Per germline, CDR1 SGHTA and CDR2 FQGNSA. This CDR3 region has 20 residues.

There are a few counts of this clonotype. This chain uses TRBV20-1 with TRBJ1-1; 7 bases are a match to TRBD1. This CDR3 is 15 amino acids long. J gave up 5 bases and V 2 bases, and 11 bases lay outside the gene matches. Germline V gene lookup returns CDR1 DFQATT and CDR2 SNEGSKA (reference sequence). Written as DNA, the CDR3 is TGCAGTGCTAGACAGGGACAGTTTTGGACAACTGAAGCTTTCTTT. It codes for CSARQGQFWTTEAFF.

In its sample, this clonotype was seen many times. V gene TRBV28 combines with J gene TRBJ1-1; D might be TRBD1 (6 bases). There are 13 residues in the CDR3. V was cut by 2 bases and J by 5 bases, with 9 bases left in between. Germline loops: CDR1 MDHEN, CDR2 SYDVKM. The DNA for the CDR3 is TGTGCCAGCAGTTTAAGTCAGGGGACTGAAGCTTTCTTT. As protein: CASSLSQGTEAFF.

This clonotype was counted a few times. This chain links TRBV7-3 with TRBJ1-1, with D possibly matching TRBD1 (5 bases). Germline CDR1 reads SGHTA; CDR2 reads FQGTGA. With 4 bases removed from V and 5 bases from J, the gap between germline ends came to 23 bases. There are 17 residues in the CDR3. Here the CDR3 DNA reads TGTGCCAGCAGCTCACAAAATAATGGGGCGATCTTTACTGAAGCTTTCTTT. Translating gives CASSSQNNGAIFTEAFF.

For this clonotype: A far larger clone differs by one base, so this is likely a read error. V gene TRBV7-2 combines with J gene TRBJ1-4, with D unclear. Germline lookup yields CDR1 SGHTA and CDR2 FQGNSA. The CDR3 contains 12 residues. Between the trimmed V and J ends, which lost 9 bases and 4 bases, there was a span of 9 bases. CDR3: CASSGDNEKLFF. CDR3 DNA sequence: TGTGCCAGTTCCGGAGATAATGAAAAACTGTTTTTT. Full variable domain (rest looked up from reference TRBV7-2 and TRBJ1-4): GAGVSQSPSNKVTEKGKDVELRCDPISGHTALYWYRQSLGQGLEFLIYFQGNSAPDKSGLPSDRFSAERTGGSVSTLTIQRTQQEDSAVYLCASSGDNEKLFFGSGTQLSVL.

The CDR3 sequence is CASSWGGETEAFF. The CDR3 DNA follows: TGCGCCAGCAGCTGGGGGGGGGAGACTGAAGCTTTCTTT. The chain combines TRBV5-1 with TRBJ1-1; TRBD1 is a possible D gene (5 bases). The CDR3 contains 13 residues. In germline, CDR1 is SGHRS, CDR2 YFSETQ. Trimming shortened V by 3 bases and J by 5 bases, and 11 bases separated the two germline ends.

V is TRBV6-1 and J is TRBJ2-2; 8 nucleotides align to TRBD1. This CDR3 is 17 amino acids long. After removal of 7 bases from V and 5 bases from J, the junction contained 15 bases not matched to a gene. Looked up from germline, CDR1 is MNHNS and CDR2 is SASEGT. For the CDR3, the DNA is TGTGCCAGCAACCCCGACATGGCAGGGGGCAGGACCGGGGAGCTGTTTTTT. Protein product: CASNPDMAGGRTGELFF.